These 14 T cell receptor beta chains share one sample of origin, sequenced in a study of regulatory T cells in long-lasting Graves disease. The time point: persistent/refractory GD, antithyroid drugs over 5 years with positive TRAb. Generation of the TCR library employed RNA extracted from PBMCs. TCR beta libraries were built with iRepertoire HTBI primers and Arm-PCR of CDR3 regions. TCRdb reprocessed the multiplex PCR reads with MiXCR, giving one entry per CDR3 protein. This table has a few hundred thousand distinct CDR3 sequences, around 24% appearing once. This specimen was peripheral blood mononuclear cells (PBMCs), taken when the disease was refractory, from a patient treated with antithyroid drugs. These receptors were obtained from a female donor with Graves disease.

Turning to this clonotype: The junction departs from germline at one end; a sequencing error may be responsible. The CDR3 DNA reads as TGTGCCAGCAGGGACAACCTGGGGCTAGCCAAAAGCATTCAGTACTTC. Amino acid sequence: CASRDNLGLAKSIQYF. This chain joins TRBV6-1 and TRBJ2-4; either TRBD1 or TRBD2 may supply D (5 bases each). Germline V gives CDR1 MNHNS, CDR2 SASEGT. The CDR3 has 16 residues.

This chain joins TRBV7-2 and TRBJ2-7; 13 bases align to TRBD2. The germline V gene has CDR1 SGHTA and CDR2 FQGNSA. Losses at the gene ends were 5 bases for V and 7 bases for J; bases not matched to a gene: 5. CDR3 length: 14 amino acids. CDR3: CASSRTSGSGEQYF. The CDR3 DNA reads TGTGCCAGCAGCCGGACTAGCGGGAGCGGTGAGCAGTACTTC.

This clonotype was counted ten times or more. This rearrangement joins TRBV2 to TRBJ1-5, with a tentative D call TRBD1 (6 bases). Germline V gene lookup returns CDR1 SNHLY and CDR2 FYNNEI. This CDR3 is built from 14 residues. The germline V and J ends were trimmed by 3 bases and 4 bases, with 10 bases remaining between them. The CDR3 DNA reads TGTGCCAGCAGTGAGGGCAGGGGTAATCAGCCCCAGCATTTT. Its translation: CASSEGRGNQPQHF.

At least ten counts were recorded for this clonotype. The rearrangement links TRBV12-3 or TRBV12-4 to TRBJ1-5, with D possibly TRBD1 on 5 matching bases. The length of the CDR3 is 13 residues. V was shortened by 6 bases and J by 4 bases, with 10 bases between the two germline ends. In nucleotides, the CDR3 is TGTGCCAGCAGCTTTGGGGGGAATCAGCCCCAGCATTTT. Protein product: CASSFGGNQPQHF.

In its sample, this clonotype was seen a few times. CDR3 amino acids: CASSLSRGGDTEAFF. For the CDR3, the DNA is TGTGCCAGCAGTTTATCCAGGGGTGGGGACACTGAAGCTTTCTTT. The chain has TRBV27 and TRBJ1-1; the D gene is possibly TRBD1 (6 bases). There are 15 residues in the CDR3. Trimming stripped 0 bases from V and 3 bases from J, with 11 bases between. CDR1 MNHEY and CDR2 SMNVEV come from the germline V gene (reference sequence).

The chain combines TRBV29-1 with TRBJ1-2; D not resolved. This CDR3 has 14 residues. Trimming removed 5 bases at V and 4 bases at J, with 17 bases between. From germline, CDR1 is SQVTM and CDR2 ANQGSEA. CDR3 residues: CSVPKNGEPYGYTF. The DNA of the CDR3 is TGCAGCGTTCCGAAGAATGGCGAACCCTATGGCTACACCTTC. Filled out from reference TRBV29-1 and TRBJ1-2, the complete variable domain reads SAVISQKPSRDICQRGTSLTIQCQVDSQVTMMFWYRQQPGQSLTLIATANQGSEATYESGFVIDKFPISRPNLTFSTLTVSNMSPEDSSIYLCSVPKNGEPYGYTFGSGTRLTVV.

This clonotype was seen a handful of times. CDR3 region: CASSQGTVGDQPQHF. In nucleotides, the CDR3 is TGTGCCAGCAGCCAGGGGACAGTTGGGGATCAGCCCCAGCATTTT. The rearrangement links TRBV11-2 to TRBJ1-5; TRBD1 aligns across 7 bases. The CDR3 has 15 amino acids. CDR1 is SGHAT and CDR2 is FQNNGV in the germline V gene. Losses at the gene ends were 5 bases for V and 5 bases for J; bases not matched to a gene: 9. Looking up the rest from reference TRBV11-2 and TRBJ1-5 gives the full variable domain: EAGVAQSPRYKIIEKRQSVAFWCNPISGHATLYWYQQILGQGPKLLIQFQNNGVVDDSQLPKDRFSAERLKGVDSTLKIQPAKLEDSAVYLCASSQGTVGDQPQHFGDGTRLSIL.

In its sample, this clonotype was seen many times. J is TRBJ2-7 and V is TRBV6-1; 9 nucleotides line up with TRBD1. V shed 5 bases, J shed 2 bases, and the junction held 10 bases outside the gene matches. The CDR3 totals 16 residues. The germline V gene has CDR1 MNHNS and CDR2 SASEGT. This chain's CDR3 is CASSTRTGDTTYEQYF. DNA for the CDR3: TGTGCCAGCAGTACAAGGACAGGGGATACCACCTACGAGCAGTACTTC.

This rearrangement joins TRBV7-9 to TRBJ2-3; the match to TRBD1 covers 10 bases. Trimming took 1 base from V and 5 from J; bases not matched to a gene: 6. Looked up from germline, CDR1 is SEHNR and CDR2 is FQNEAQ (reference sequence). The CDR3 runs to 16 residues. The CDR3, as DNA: TGTGCCAGCAGCTTAGGAGACAGGGGGCAGGGAGATACGCAGTATTTT. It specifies CASSLGDRGQGDTQYF.

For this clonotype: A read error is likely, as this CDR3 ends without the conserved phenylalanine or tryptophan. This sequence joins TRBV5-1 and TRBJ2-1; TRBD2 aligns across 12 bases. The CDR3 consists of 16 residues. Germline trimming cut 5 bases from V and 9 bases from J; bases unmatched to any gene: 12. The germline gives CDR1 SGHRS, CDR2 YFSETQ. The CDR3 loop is CASSSLAGGPSPEQFL. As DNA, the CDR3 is TGCGCCAGCAGTTCTCTAGCGGGAGGGCCGAGTCCTGAGCAGTTCCTC.

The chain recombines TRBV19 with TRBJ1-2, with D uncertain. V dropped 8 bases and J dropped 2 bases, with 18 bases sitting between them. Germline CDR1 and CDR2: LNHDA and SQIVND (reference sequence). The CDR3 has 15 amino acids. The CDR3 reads CASQAESRPNYGYTF. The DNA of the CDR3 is TGTGCCAGTCAGGCGGAGTCTCGGCCGAACTATGGCTACACCTTC.

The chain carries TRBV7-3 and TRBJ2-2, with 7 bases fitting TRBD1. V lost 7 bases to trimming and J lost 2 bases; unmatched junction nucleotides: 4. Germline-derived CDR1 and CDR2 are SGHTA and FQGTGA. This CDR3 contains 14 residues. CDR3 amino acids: CASKRDSNTGELFF. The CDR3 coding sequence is TGTGCCAGCAAACGGGACAGCAACACCGGGGAGCTGTTTTTT.

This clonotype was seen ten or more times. The CDR3 DNA is TGTGCCAGCAGTTTCCGAATGGAATGGACTAGCGGGAGTTCCTACGAGCAGTACTTC. Residues: CASSFRMEWTSGSSYEQYF. The chain recombines TRBV28 with TRBJ2-7, with TRBD2 identical over 13 bases. With V trimmed by 3 bases and J by 1 base, 12 bases remained unmatched. The CDR3 sequence is 19 residues long. Germline CDR1 and CDR2: MDHEN and SYDVKM. The whole variable domain, remainder taken from reference TRBV28 and TRBJ2-7, is DVKVTQSSRYLVKRTGEKVFLECVQDMDHENMFWYRQDPGLGLRLIYFSYDVKMKEKGDIPEGYSVSREKKERFSLILESASTNQTSMYLCASSFRMEWTSGSSYEQYFGPGTRLTVT.

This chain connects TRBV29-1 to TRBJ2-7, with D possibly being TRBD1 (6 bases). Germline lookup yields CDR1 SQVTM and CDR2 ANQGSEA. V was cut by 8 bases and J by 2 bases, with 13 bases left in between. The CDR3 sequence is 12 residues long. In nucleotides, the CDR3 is TGCAGCATCAAGGACAGTGCCTACGAGCAGTACTTC. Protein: CSIKDSAYEQYF.